Listed here are 23 T cell receptor beta chains from one sample, sequenced in a study of shared clonotypes between healthy human individuals. The protocol was immunoSEQ multiplex PCR, while the TCRdb copy is restricted to in-frame clones and leaves out a portion. Of 2 million to 3 million clones detected, 90% to 95% appear once; the ten largest clones hold 0.36%. The specimen sequenced was naive CD4+ T cells from PBMCs. Subset denoted: CD45RA+ positively selected. The receptors shown here come from a man aged 18-30 years in good health. Some clones in this sample may be carry-over from other donors' samples.

The sample holds one count of this clone. The genes are TRBV30 and TRBJ1-5; 7 nucleotides agree with TRBD1. Looked up from germline, CDR1 is GTSNPN and CDR2 is SVGIG (reference sequence). CDR3 length equals 11 residues. V lost 5 bases, J lost 5 bases, and 0 bases stayed unmatched. The DNA of the CDR3 is TGTGCCTGGGGACAGGATCAGCCCCAGCATTTT. It is translated as CAWGQDQPQHF.

This chain connects TRBV18 to TRBJ1-2; D is possibly TRBD1 (5 bases). This CDR3 contains 15 residues. Looked up from germline, CDR1 is KGHSH and CDR2 is LQKENI. With 4 bases removed from V and 6 bases from J, the gap between germline ends came to 18 bases. The CDR3 reads CASSRRDRGRHGYTF. Written as DNA, the CDR3 is TGTGCCAGCTCACGCCGGGACCGGGGTCGTCATGGCTACACCTTC. Variable domain in full (rest from reference TRBV18 and TRBJ1-2): NAGVMQNPRHLVRRRGQEARLRCSPMKGHSHVYWYRQLPEEGLKFMVYLQKENIIDESGMPKERFSAEFPKEGPSILRIQQVVRGDSAAYFCASSRRDRGRHGYTFGSGTRLTVV.

This rearrangement joins TRBV7-2 to TRBJ2-7; D gene unclear. The CDR3 loop spans 14 amino acids. Germline V lookup: CDR1 SGHTA, CDR2 FQGNSA. Trimming removed 1 base from V and 7 bases from J, with 14 bases in between. The CDR3 reads CASSLEPARREQYF. CDR3 sequence (DNA): TGTGCCAGCAGCTTAGAGCCTGCCCGCCGGGAGCAGTACTTC.

The count of this clone is one. The chain couples TRBV9 to TRBJ2-3; 10 nucleotides align to TRBD2. The V gene end was trimmed by 2 bases and the J gene end by 4 bases; junction bases not matched to a gene: 7. The CDR3 runs to 16 residues. CDR1 is SGDLS and CDR2 is YYNGEE in the germline V gene. CDR3 sequence: CASSVRAGGGPDTQYF. Here the CDR3 DNA reads TGTGCCAGCAGCGTTCGAGCGGGAGGGGGGCCAGATACGCAGTATTTT.

Details on this clone: The same CDR3 is also encoded by other DNA sequences in this sample. The chain carries TRBV5-5 and TRBJ2-7; D unclear. Germline V gene lookup returns CDR1 SGHKS and CDR2 YYEKEE (reference sequence). The CDR3 totals 13 residues. Trimming shortened V by 2 bases and J by 0 bases, and 6 bases separated the two germline ends. CDR3 protein: CASSLVSSYEQYF. In DNA form, the CDR3 reads TGTGCCAGCAGCTTAGTCAGCTCCTACGAGCAGTACTTC.

The DNA of the CDR3 is TGTGCCAGCTCACCAGGAGCATTTCGTGTCGCAGATACGCAGTATTTT. Translating gives CASSPGAFRVADTQYF. The chain is built from TRBV18 and TRBJ2-3; no firm D call. This CDR3 has 16 residues. Between the trimmed V and J ends, which lost 2 bases and 4 bases, there was a span of 16 bases. Germline CDR1 reads KGHSH; CDR2 reads LQKENI.

This clone was picked up one time. The CDR3 reads CASSLRMREKLFF. CDR3 DNA: TGTGCCAGCAGCCTCAGGATGAGGGAAAAACTGTTTTTT. The J gene is TRBJ1-4, the V gene TRBV14; D not resolved. Trimming shortened V by 4 bases and J by 8 bases, and 11 bases separated the two germline ends. This CDR3 is 13 amino acids long. CDR1 is SGHDN, CDR2 FVKESK, per germline. The full variable domain, in which reference TRBV14 and TRBJ1-4 provide the parts outside the CDR3, is EAGVTQFPSHSVIEKGQTVTLRCDPISGHDNLYWYRRVMGKEIKFLLHFVKESKQDESGMPNNRFLAERTGGTYSTLKVQPAELEDSGVYFCASSLRMREKLFFGSGTQLSVL.

The chain recombines TRBV5-1 with TRBJ1-1; tentative D call: TRBD1 (5 bases). Germline V gives CDR1 SGHRS, CDR2 YFSETQ. The CDR3 is 14 residues long. Trimming took off 7 bases at V and 1 base at J, with 14 bases between the two ends. Here the CDR3 reads CASSGFGGNTEAFF. CDR3 sequence (DNA): TGCGCCAGCTCTGGGTTCGGGGGGAACACTGAAGCTTTCTTT. Supplemented by reference TRBV5-1 and TRBJ1-1, the full variable domain reads KAGVTQTPRYLIKTRGQQVTLSCSPISGHRSVSWYQQTPGQGLQFLFEYFSETQRNKGNFPGRFSGRQFSNSRSEMNVSTLELGDSALYLCASSGFGGNTEAFFGQGTRLTVV.

Remarks on this clone: Other DNA variants within this sample encode the same CDR3. This rearrangement joins TRBV28 to TRBJ1-5, with no clear D. There are 12 residues in the CDR3. Looked up from germline, CDR1 is MDHEN and CDR2 is SYDVKM. The germline V and J ends were trimmed by 3 bases and 4 bases, with 4 bases remaining between them. The CDR3 here is CASSLLNQPQHF. DNA for the CDR3: TGTGCCAGCAGTTTGTTAAATCAGCCCCAGCATTTT.

The J gene is TRBJ1-2, the V gene TRBV4-1; TRBD1 is a possible D gene (6 bases). V lost 0 bases and J lost 10, with 15 bases in between. There are 14 residues in the CDR3. The germline gives CDR1 MGHRA, CDR2 YSYEKL. CDR3 nucleotides: TGCGCCAGCAGCCAAGATATTCTGCCGGGACACTACACCTTC. Protein sequence: CASSQDILPGHYTF.

This chain uses TRBV6-6 with TRBJ2-7; 8 bases fit TRBD2. The germline V gene encodes CDR1 MNHNY and CDR2 SVGAGI (reference sequence). With 10 bases clipped from V and 4 bases from J, the junction kept 6 bases outside the gene matches. The CDR3 totals 12 residues. The CDR3 coding sequence is TGTGCCACCGGGAGGGCCGTATACGAGCAGTACTTC. It yields the protein CATGRAVYEQYF.

The chain uses TRBV5-1 and TRBJ2-1; TRBD1 matches 9 bases. The germline CDR1 and CDR2 sequences are SGHRS and YFSETQ. The CDR3 has 12 amino acids. J gave up 12 bases and V 2 bases, and 3 bases lay outside the gene matches. CDR3 in amino acids: CASSFETGGQFF. DNA for the CDR3: TGCGCCAGCAGCTTTGAGACAGGGGGGCAGTTCTTC.

The chain is built from TRBV4-1 and TRBJ1-4, with 7 bases matching TRBD1. The J segment lost 3 bases and the V segment lost 4 bases, leaving 5 bases of the junction unmatched. CDR1 and CDR2 from the germline V gene are MGHRA and YSYEKL. The CDR3 is 15 residues long. The CDR3 DNA is TGCGCCAGCAGCCCCCGACAGGGCCCTAATGAAAAACTGTTTTTT. Translation gives CASSPRQGPNEKLFF.

The chain links TRBV7-2 to TRBJ2-5; 8 nucleotides line up with TRBD2. This CDR3 region has 15 residues. Germline V gene lookup returns CDR1 SGHTA and CDR2 FQGNSA. The V segment lost 8 bases and the J segment 5 bases; nucleotides outside the gene matches: 13. Here the CDR3 reads CASGPTSGGWETQYF. DNA of the CDR3: TGTGCCAGCGGCCCAACTAGCGGTGGGTGGGAGACCCAGTACTTC.

On this clone: The sample carries other DNA sequences with the same CDR3. V is TRBV5-1 and J is TRBJ1-3; tentative D call: TRBD1 (6 bases). The CDR3 runs to 14 residues. V lost 0 bases and J 4 bases, leaving 8 bases between the germline ends. Germline V gene sequence: CDR1 SGHRS, CDR2 YFSETQ. CDR3 sequence reads: CASSLGTEGNTIYF. The CDR3 region has the DNA TGCGCCAGCAGCTTGGGGACAGAGGGAAACACCATATATTTT.

The chain carries TRBV5-4 and TRBJ1-2; weak D call: TRBD1 (6 bases). This CDR3 region has 13 residues. Germline lookup yields CDR1 SGHNT and CDR2 YYREEE (reference sequence). The ends were cut back, 0 bases at V and 7 bases at J, with 10 bases in the middle. Here the CDR3 reads CASSLGAGAGYTF. DNA for the CDR3: TGTGCCAGCAGCTTGGGGGCAGGGGCTGGCTACACCTTC.

The chain carries TRBV5-1 and TRBJ2-1, with 10 bases aligning to TRBD2. The V and J ends lost 0 bases and 10 bases, in that order; junction bases with no gene match: 10. From germline, CDR1 is SGHRS and CDR2 YFSETQ. CDR3 length equals 16 residues. The CDR3, as DNA: TGCGCCAGCAGCTTGGCCCCTAGCGGGAGTTACAGCGAGCAGTTCTTC. This translates into CASSLAPSGSYSEQFF.

This rearrangement joins TRBV19 to TRBJ2-1, with 10 bases that match TRBD2. The germline CDR1 and CDR2 sequences are LNHDA and SQIVND (reference sequence). The V gene end was trimmed by 2 bases and the J gene end by 9 bases; junction bases not matched to a gene: 10. This CDR3 is built from 16 residues. CDR3 amino acids: CASSIRPSGRVGEQFF. CDR3 DNA sequence: TGTGCCAGTAGTATACGGCCTAGCGGGAGAGTAGGTGAGCAGTTCTTC.

The CDR3 region has the DNA TGTGCCACCAGCAGAGGGGGAACTAGCGCAGATACGCAGTATTTT. Amino acids: CATSRGGTSADTQYF. The V and J genes are TRBV15 and TRBJ2-3, with 7 nucleotides matching TRBD2. Germline V gives CDR1 LNHNV, CDR2 YYDKDF (reference sequence). The trim removed 1 base at V and 4 bases at J, leaving 5 bases unmatched. This CDR3 is 15 amino acids long.

The rearrangement links TRBV18 to TRBJ2-5, with D hard to call. Trimming cost V 0 bases and J 5 bases, with 16 bases left between them. CDR1 is KGHSH and CDR2 is LQKENI in the germline V gene. The CDR3 length is 16 residues. CDR3 residues: CASSPPLDGPRETQYF. DNA for the CDR3: TGTGCCAGCTCACCACCACTTGACGGGCCAAGGGAGACCCAGTACTTC.

CDR3 sequence (DNA): TGTGCCAGCAGCTTCCGACTAGCGGATGCTCCCGATGAGCAGTTCTTC. Encoded protein: CASSFRLADAPDEQFF. This chain connects TRBV11-2 to TRBJ2-1; the match to TRBD2 covers 9 bases. CDR1 is SGHAT, CDR2 FQNNGV, per germline. Trimming took 3 bases from V and 8 from J; bases not matched to a gene: 11. CDR3 length: 16 residues.

The chain uses TRBV19 and TRBJ2-7; D possibly corresponds to TRBD1 (6 bases). There are 14 residues in the CDR3. Germline CDR1 and CDR2: LNHDA and SQIVND (reference sequence). With 5 bases removed from V and 2 bases from J, the gap between germline ends came to 13 bases. The CDR3 reads CASSGDRRPYEQYF. CDR3 nucleotide sequence: TGTGCCAGTAGTGGAGACAGGCGACCCTACGAGCAGTACTTC.

In nucleotides, the CDR3 is TGTGCCAGCAGTCCAGCCCCTACAGGAACTAATGAAAAACTGTTTTTT. Translated: CASSPAPTGTNEKLFF. This chain links TRBV2 with TRBJ1-4; D possibly corresponds to TRBD1 (5 bases). Deletions cut 5 bases from V and 1 base from J, with 14 bases between. Germline CDR1 SNHLY, CDR2 FYNNEI. There are 16 residues in the CDR3. The whole variable domain, remainder taken from reference TRBV2 and TRBJ1-4, is EPEVTQTPSHQVTQMGQEVILRCVPISNHLYFYWYRQILGQKVEFLVSFYNNEISEKSEIFDDQFSVERPDGSNFTLKIRSTKLEDSAMYFCASSPAPTGTNEKLFFGSGTQLSVL.